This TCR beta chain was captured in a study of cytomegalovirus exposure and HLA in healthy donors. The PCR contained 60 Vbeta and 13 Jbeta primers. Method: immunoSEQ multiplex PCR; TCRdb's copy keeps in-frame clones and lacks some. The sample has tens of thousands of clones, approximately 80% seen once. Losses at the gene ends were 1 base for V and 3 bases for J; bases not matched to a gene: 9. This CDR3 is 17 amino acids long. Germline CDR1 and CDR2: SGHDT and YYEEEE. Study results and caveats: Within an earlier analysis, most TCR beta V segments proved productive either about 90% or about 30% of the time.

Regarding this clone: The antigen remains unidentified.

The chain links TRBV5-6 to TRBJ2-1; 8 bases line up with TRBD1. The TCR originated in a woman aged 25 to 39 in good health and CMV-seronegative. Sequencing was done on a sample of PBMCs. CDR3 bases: TGTGCCAGCAGCTTGCCTATAGGACAGGGTTTCTACAATGAGCAGTTCTTC. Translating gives CASSLPIGQGFYNEQFF.